These 17 T cell receptor beta chains came from one sample sequenced in a study of cytomegalovirus exposure and HLA in healthy donors (dated by TCRdb to the late 2010s). Receptor amplification or capture employed the immunoSEQ multiplex PCR assay. For the multiplex PCR, a mixture combining 60 forward primers for TCR Vbeta segments and 13 reverse primers for TCR Jbeta segments was used. This is the immuneACCESS table as TCRdb keeps it, with only in-frame sequences that have V and J called. A part of the clones is gone; compared with another copy, unresolved V genes explain less than half, and the rest is unexplained. This sample lists roughly 240,000 clones; 78% were detected once. The ten most abundant clones make up approximately 0.47% of the sample. The sample was PBMCs. The receptors stem from a boy aged 5-17 years in good health and CMV-seronegative.

V usage is TRBV7-9 and J usage is TRBJ1-1; D unclear. Looked up from germline, CDR1 is SEHNR and CDR2 is FQNEAQ (reference sequence). The ends were cut back, 2 bases at V and 1 base at J, with 5 bases in the middle. This CDR3 has 13 amino acids. The CDR3: CASSLTANTEAFF. Written as DNA, the CDR3 is TGTGCCAGCAGCTTAACAGCGAACACTGAAGCTTTCTTT.

This clone was seen only a few times. CDR3 in amino acids: CASSQDIGLAKNIQYF. The CDR3 nucleotides are TGCGCCAGCAGCCAAGACATCGGACTAGCCAAAAACATTCAGTACTTC. The chain joins TRBV4-1 to TRBJ2-4; D perhaps matches TRBD2 (5 bases). V lost 0 bases and J lost 0, with 9 bases in between. The CDR3 contains 16 residues. Germline lookup yields CDR1 MGHRA and CDR2 YSYEKL.

The V call is TRBV6-6, the J call TRBJ1-5; 7 bases align to TRBD1. In germline, CDR1 is MNHNY, CDR2 SVGAGI (reference sequence). This CDR3 is built from 14 residues. J gave up 3 bases and V 6 bases, and 5 bases lay outside the gene matches. CDR3 loop: CASSKQGTNQPQHF. The CDR3 DNA sequence: TGTGCCAGCAGCAAACAGGGGACCAATCAGCCCCAGCATTTT.

This clone showed up just once. V is TRBV6-1 and J is TRBJ1-6, with D possibly matching TRBD1 (5 bases). Germline V gene sequence: CDR1 MNHNS, CDR2 SASEGT. CDR3 length: 14 residues. Trimming stripped 10 bases from V and 10 bases from J, with 20 bases between. CDR3 nucleotides: TGTGCCACCCACAGAGGGACTGGGTCCTCACCCCTCCACTTT. The encoded protein is CATHRGTGSSPLHF.

This chain connects TRBV6-5 to TRBJ2-7; 7 bases align to TRBD2. Germline V gene lookup returns CDR1 MNHEY and CDR2 SVGAGI. V was pared by 4 bases and J by 4 bases, with 10 bases of the junction left unmatched. This CDR3 is built from 15 residues. The CDR3, as DNA: TGTGCCAGCAGTTCCGGACCGACTAGCCCATACGAGCAGTACTTC. It specifies CASSSGPTSPYEQYF.

The chain uses TRBV7-2 and TRBJ2-5; tentative D call: TRBD2 (5 bases). Looked up from germline, CDR1 is SGHTA and CDR2 is FQGNSA. With 1 base removed from V and 5 bases from J, the gap between germline ends came to 11 bases. The length of the CDR3 is 14 residues. CDR3 sequence: CASSLDRGYETQYF. The DNA of the CDR3 is TGTGCCAGCAGCTTAGACAGAGGGTACGAGACCCAGTACTTC.

The V and J genes are TRBV18 and TRBJ1-5, with a tentative D call TRBD1 (6 bases). Germline loops: CDR1 KGHSH, CDR2 LQKENI. Trimming pared 3 bases from V and 2 bases from J, leaving 26 bases between. The CDR3 length is 20 residues. Here the CDR3 reads CASSPGGALGPIYGNQPQHF. CDR3 DNA: TGTGCCAGCTCACCCGGGGGGGCCCTCGGTCCCATATATGGCAATCAGCCCCAGCATTTT.

This clone was observed a single time. The CDR3 DNA follows: TGTGCCAGCAACCCCGAGGGGGCAGCTAACCGCTACACCGGGGAGCTGTTTTTT. Translated, it gives CASNPEGAANRYTGELFF. V usage is TRBV27 and J usage is TRBJ2-2, with TRBD1 matching 7 bases. Unmatched junction bases numbered 17, after V lost 7 bases and J lost 3 bases. Germline CDR1 is MNHEY and CDR2 is SMNVEV (reference sequence). The CDR3 covers 18 residues.

This chain links TRBV30 with TRBJ1-4; D not resolved. CDR1 GTSNPN and CDR2 SVGIG come from the germline V gene (reference sequence). Trimming pared 0 bases from V and 10 bases from J, leaving 15 bases between. This CDR3 comprises 14 residues. The CDR3 DNA reads as TGTGCCTGGAGTGTTAGGGTCAATGGAGGAAAACTGTTTTTT. Translation gives CAWSVRVNGGKLFF.

This chain connects TRBV30 to TRBJ2-1; D is perhaps TRBD2 (5 bases). Germline V gene lookup returns CDR1 GTSNPN and CDR2 SVGIG (reference sequence). The CDR3 is 14 amino acids. The ends were cut back, 2 bases at V and 2 bases at J, with 10 bases in the middle. This chain's CDR3 is CAWSRPGTYNEQFF. In nucleotides, the CDR3 is TGTGCCTGGAGTCGCCCCGGGACCTACAATGAGCAGTTCTTC.

This chain's CDR3 is CASTPTLGQPQHF. CDR3 bases: TGTGCCAGCACCCCTACCCTGGGCCAGCCCCAGCATTTT. The V and J genes are TRBV6-5 and TRBJ1-5; unclear D gene. The CDR3 has 13 residues. In germline, CDR1 is MNHEY, CDR2 SVGAGI. V gave up 7 bases and J gave up 7 bases, with 14 bases separating them.

This clone was observed once. The rearrangement links TRBV11-2 to TRBJ2-5; the D is unclear. The V gene lost 5 bases and the J gene lost 2 bases, with 15 bases spanning the gap. The germline CDR1 and CDR2 sequences are SGHAT and FQNNGV. This CDR3 contains 15 residues. The CDR3 coding sequence is TGTGCCAGCAGCACAATTCCGGGTCTGCAAGAGACCCAGTACTTC. Its protein is CASSTIPGLQETQYF. Full variable domain (remainder filled in from reference TRBV11-2 and TRBJ2-5): EAGVAQSPRYKIIEKRQSVAFWCNPISGHATLYWYQQILGQGPKLLIQFQNNGVVDDSQLPKDRFSAERLKGVDSTLKIQPAKLEDSAVYLCASSTIPGLQETQYFGPGTRLLVL.

The rearrangement joins TRBV7-9 to TRBJ1-2, with D unresolved. There are 14 residues in the CDR3. The germline V gene encodes CDR1 SEHNR and CDR2 FQNEAQ (reference sequence). The germline V and J ends were trimmed by 0 bases and 4 bases, with 9 bases remaining between them. The CDR3 DNA reads as TGTGCCAGCAGCTTAGCGGGAGCGGCCTATGGCTACACCTTC. Encoded protein: CASSLAGAAYGYTF.

The chain uses TRBV9 and TRBJ2-3, with a weak D call TRBD1 (6 bases). Trimming removed 0 bases at V and 8 bases at J, with 13 bases between. Germline CDR1 is SGDLS and CDR2 is YYNGEE. There are 14 residues in the CDR3. Here the CDR3 DNA reads TGTGCCAGCAGCGTAGATCAGGGGCCGGGTACGCAGTATTTT. Its protein product is CASSVDQGPGTQYF.

This chain joins TRBV21-1 and TRBJ1-1; the table assigns TRBD1, which was not confirmed against the DNA. TRBV21-1 is designated a pseudogene. The CDR3 consists of 9 residues. This CDR3 is CASSPSPFF. The CDR3, as DNA: TGTGCCAGCAGCCCCAGTCCTTTCTTT.

This clone has only one observation. The DNA of the CDR3 is TGTGCCAGCAGTGAAAGATTGGGGCAGGGGTGGAACACTGAAGCTTTCTTT. The encoded protein is CASSERLGQGWNTEAFF. The V call is TRBV25-1, the J call TRBJ1-1; tentative D call: TRBD1 (6 bases). Germline loops: CDR1 MGHDK, CDR2 SYGVNS. The CDR3 consists of 17 residues. Trimming left V 2 bases short and J 1 base short, with 17 bases between.

The chain carries TRBV20-1 and TRBJ2-7, with TRBD2 identical over 9 bases. With 7 bases clipped from V and 2 bases from J, the junction kept 0 bases outside the gene matches. This CDR3 is 11 amino acids long. The V gene's germline CDR1 is DFQATT and CDR2 SNEGSKA (reference sequence). CDR3 sequence: CSVAGAYEQYF. The DNA of the CDR3 is TGCAGTGTAGCGGGGGCCTACGAGCAGTACTTC.